These T cell receptor beta chains were read from a single sample in a study of shared clonotypes between healthy human individuals. Clones were sequenced by immunoSEQ multiplex PCR, and TCRdb holds only the in-frame ones, with some missing. This repertoire shows over 2,000,000 clones, 80% to 95% found once; its top ten account for over 1.5%. The sequenced sample was naive CD8+ T cells from PBMCs. All receptors come from a man younger than 35 in good health. Some clones in this sample may be carry-over from other donors' samples. CDR3s include the opening cysteine and the closing phenylalanine or tryptophan. The D gene is left open where the match is weak. A row's size may be missing; if present it is once, few, many or a size class.

v_gene	abundance	j_gene	d_gene	CDR3aa	CDR3nt
TRBV21-1	once	TRBJ1-4	-	CASRGPRAENEKLFF	TGTGCCAGCAGGGGGCCCCGGGCAGAGAATGAAAAACTGTTTTTT
TRBV28	-	TRBJ1-1	-	CASSLASLAFGAFF	TGTGCCAGCAGTTTAGCCAGCCTGGCTTTTGGAGCTTTCTTT
TRBV28	once	TRBJ1-3	-	CASRQGPSSGNTIYF	TGTGCCAGCAGACAGGGACCTAGCTCTGGAAACACCATATATTTT
TRBV7-9	-	TRBJ2-5	TRBD1	CASSPRDRFSETQYF	TGTGCCAGCAGCCCTAGGGACAGGTTTTCAGAGACCCAGTACTTC
TRBV27	-	TRBJ2-7	-	CASSLGLGGREQYF	TGTGCCAGCAGTTTGGGATTGGGGGGCCGCGAGCAGTACTTC
TRBV4-3	-	TRBJ2-1	TRBD2	CASSPQASGSNEQFF	TGCGCCAGCAGCCCCCAGGCTAGCGGATCTAATGAGCAGTTCTTC
TRBV11-1	-	TRBJ2-2	-	CASSPTPGELFF	TGTGCCAGCAGCCCAACTCCCGGGGAGCTGTTTTTT
TRBV5-1	-	TRBJ2-6	-	CASSLGGRNSGANVLTF	TGCGCCAGCAGTCTAGGGGGAAGGAACTCTGGGGCCAACGTCCTGACTTTC
TRBV7-6	-	TRBJ2-7	-	CASSSLAESYEQYF	TGTGCCAGCAGCTCCTTAGCAGAGAGCTACGAGCAGTACTTC
TRBV10-3	-	TRBJ1-1	-	CAISDRVGPEAFF	TGTGCCATCAGTGACAGGGTCGGGCCCGAAGCTTTCTTT
TRBV15	-	TRBJ2-1	-	CATSRASSRNEQFF	TGTGCCACCAGCAGGGCAAGTTCGCGCAATGAGCAGTTCTTC
TRBV14	-	TRBJ2-1	-	CASSLVTIDEQFF	TGTGCCAGCAGCCTTGTGACTATTGATGAGCAGTTCTTC
TRBV5-1	-	TRBJ2-7	TRBD1	CASSGVTGGDTYEQYF	TGCGCCAGCAGCGGGGTCACAGGGGGCGATACCTACGAGCAGTACTTC
TRBV6-1	-	TRBJ2-2	-	CASSEAIWQGPGELFF	TGTGCCAGCAGTGAAGCAATCTGGCAGGGGCCCGGGGAGCTGTTTTTT
TRBV5-1	-	TRBJ2-3	TRBD2	CASSSRSGRDTDTQYF	TGCGCCAGCAGCAGCCGTAGCGGGAGGGACACAGATACGCAGTATTTT
TRBV11-2	-	TRBJ1-1	-	CASSPLGGRDTEAFF	TGTGCCAGCAGCCCCCTGGGGGGGAGAGACACTGAAGCTTTCTTT
TRBV28	-	TRBJ2-1	-	CASRIYNEQFF	TGTGCCAGCAGGATCTACAATGAGCAGTTCTTC
TRBV27	-	TRBJ2-3	-	CASSLSVLDTQYF	TGTGCCAGCAGTTTGTCGGTGTTAGATACGCAGTATTTT
TRBV14	-	TRBJ2-7	TRBD1	CASSHRGFGYEQYF	TGTGCCAGCAGCCACAGGGGGTTCGGCTACGAGCAGTACTTC
TRBV19	-	TRBJ2-4	-	CASSDYSAKNIQYF	TGTGCCAGTAGTGACTATTCAGCCAAAAACATTCAGTACTTC
TRBV10-3	-	TRBJ2-2	TRBD2	CATGGTIRSGRSSGELFF	TGTGCCACCGGGGGGACCATACGTAGCGGGAGATCCTCCGGGGAGCTGTTTTTT
TRBV27	-	TRBJ1-2	TRBD1	CASRDGTGVDDYGYTF	TGTGCCAGCAGAGACGGGACAGGGGTTGACGACTATGGCTACACCTTC
TRBV5-1	-	TRBJ2-7	-	CASTALQQGFSYEQYF	TGCGCCAGCACAGCTTTACAACAGGGTTTCTCCTACGAGCAGTACTTC
TRBV30	-	TRBJ1-1	TRBD1	CAWNPGQGRTEAFF	TGTGCCTGGAATCCGGGACAGGGGCGCACTGAAGCTTTCTTT
TRBV16	-	TRBJ1-1	-	CASSQGGTEAFF	TGTGCCAGCAGCCAAGGCGGCACTGAAGCTTTCTTT
TRBV9	-	TRBJ2-5	TRBD1	CASSVDGTGDETQYF	TGTGCCAGCAGCGTAGACGGGACAGGGGATGAGACCCAGTACTTC
TRBV12-5	-	TRBJ2-1	-	CASGLQTREQFF	TGTGCTAGTGGTTTGCAGACGCGCGAGCAGTTCTTC
TRBV5-6	-	TRBJ1-1	TRBD1	CASTQGVANTEAFF	TGTGCCAGCACCCAGGGGGTAGCGAACACTGAAGCTTTCTTT
TRBV7-6	-	TRBJ1-1	TRBD1	CASSGRQGDTEAFF	TGTGCCAGCAGCGGAAGACAGGGTGACACTGAAGCTTTCTTT
TRBV4-1	-	TRBJ1-2	-	CASSQEGLARGHSGYTF	TGCGCCAGCAGCCAAGAGGGTTTAGCCCGAGGGCATTCTGGCTACACCTTC
TRBV28	-	TRBJ1-1	-	CASSLTSFMNTEAFF	TGTGCCAGCAGTTTAACTTCATTTATGAACACTGAAGCTTTCTTT
TRBV27	-	TRBJ2-7	-	CASSQTGDTGEQYF	TGTGCCAGCAGTCAAACCGGGGATACGGGCGAGCAGTACTTC
TRBV27	-	TRBJ1-1	-	CASFGTGTSTEAFF	TGTGCCAGTTTCGGGACGGGAACATCAACTGAAGCTTTCTTT
TRBV2	-	TRBJ2-7	-	CASSEWVTVESYEQYF	TGTGCCAGCAGTGAATGGGTTACAGTGGAGAGCTACGAGCAGTACTTC
TRBV4-3	-	TRBJ2-3	-	CASSQDNAGYFADTQYF	TGCGCCAGCAGCCAAGACAACGCGGGTTATTTCGCAGATACGCAGTATTTT
TRBV11-3	-	TRBJ2-4	-	CASSLYLGLVAAIQYF	TGTGCCAGCAGCTTATACCTTGGGCTAGTGGCTGCCATTCAGTACTTC
TRBV6-6	-	TRBJ2-7	TRBD1	CASRDRGLYEQYF	TGTGCCAGCAGGGACAGGGGGCTTTACGAGCAGTACTTC
TRBV27	-	TRBJ2-1	-	CASSSGGGVEQFF	TGTGCCAGCAGTTCCGGGGGCGGGGTTGAGCAGTTCTTC
TRBV19	-	TRBJ2-7	-	CASSALEGSSYEQYF	TGTGCCAGTAGTGCCCTGGAAGGGAGCTCCTACGAGCAGTACTTC
TRBV7-2	-	TRBJ1-3	TRBD1	CASSPRDSALSGNTIYF	TGTGCCAGCAGCCCCCGGGACAGTGCCCTTTCTGGAAACACCATATATTTT
TRBV29-1	-	TRBJ2-2	-	CSVDPGGGGTGELFF	TGCAGCGTTGACCCAGGTGGTGGTGGCACCGGGGAGCTGTTTTTT
TRBV28	once	TRBJ2-2	TRBD2	CASSLAPGGAAGELFF	TGTGCCAGCAGTTTGGCTCCGGGAGGGGCAGCCGGGGAGCTGTTTTTT
TRBV18	-	TRBJ2-1	-	CASSPGLNNEQFF	TGTGCCAGCTCTCCGGGACTGAACAATGAGCAGTTCTTC
TRBV2	-	TRBJ2-6	TRBD1	CATYIRDRATGANVLTF	TGTGCCACCTACATCCGGGACAGGGCTACTGGGGCCAACGTCCTGACTTTC
TRBV19	-	TRBJ2-7	TRBD1	CASSSTETGLRNYEQYF	TGTGCCAGTAGCTCCACGGAGACAGGGTTGCGGAACTACGAGCAGTACTTC
TRBV10-3	once	TRBJ2-7	-	CAISEYYEQYF	TGTGCCATCAGTGAATACTACGAGCAGTACTTC
TRBV19	-	TRBJ1-4	-	CASSIDRAFNEKLFF	TGTGCCAGTAGTATAGACCGGGCCTTTAATGAAAAACTGTTTTTT